These 13 T cell receptor beta chains originate from one sample sequenced in a study of blood T cells in healthy people across ages (dated by TCRdb to the mid-2010s). Library preparation employed 5' RACE. TCRdb shows the sequencer as Illumina HiSeq 2500. A second PCR of about 6 to 12 cycles was run with a J-beta primer mix and a sample-barcoded 5' primer. TCRdb reran the public reads through fastp at Q25 and MiXCR, keeping productive beta chains. Every distinct CDR3 protein forms one entry, paired with its most common genes and DNA. Recorded for this sample are 650,000 to 1,000,000 distinct CDR3 sequences; about 45% of them occurred a single time. Together, the top ten hold less than 20% of the sample. The sample was blood. The receptors derive from a man older than 75 in good health.

The rearrangement links TRBV4-3 to TRBJ1-4; weak D call: TRBD1 (5 bases). Between the trimmed V and J ends, which lost 1 base and 2 bases, there was a span of 11 bases. The CDR3 consists of 16 residues. Germline V CDR1 and CDR2: LGHNA, YSLEER. The CDR3: CASSQVGVRTNEKLFF. Here the CDR3 DNA reads TGCGCCAGCAGCCAAGTAGGGGTTCGGACTAATGAAAAACTGTTTTTT.

In this sample, this clonotype turned up a few times. The genes are TRBV7-2 and TRBJ2-5; weak D call: TRBD1 (5 bases). CDR1 and CDR2 (germline): SGHTA, FQGNSA. The V end was cut by 7 bases, the J end by 5 bases, with 14 bases between. This CDR3 contains 13 residues. The CDR3: CASNSGPLETQYF. CDR3 in DNA: TGTGCCAGCAACTCAGGGCCTTTGGAGACCCAGTACTTC.

This chain links TRBV7-2 with TRBJ2-7, with a possible D match to TRBD1 (5 bases). V lost 5 bases to trimming and J lost 11 bases, with 19 bases between them. Germline assignment: CDR1 SGHTA and CDR2 FQGNSA. The CDR3 runs to 13 residues. The CDR3 region has the DNA TGTGCCAGCAGCGTTAACGGCGAAGGGGTGAAGTACTTC. Translation: CASSVNGEGVKYF.

This clonotype was detected a few times. The rearrangement links TRBV7-3 to TRBJ2-1, with 9 bases matching TRBD2. Germline loops: CDR1 SGHTA, CDR2 FQGTGA. The CDR3 length is 17 residues. The junction had 9 bases not matched to a gene; V was cut back by 2 bases and J by 4 bases. CDR3 loop: CASSLVPSGNPYNEQFF. The CDR3 region has the DNA TGTGCCAGCAGCTTAGTCCCTAGCGGGAATCCATACAATGAGCAGTTCTTC.

This sequence joins TRBV12-5 and TRBJ2-1; D may be TRBD2 (6 bases). CDR1 LGHNT and CDR2 FRNRAP come from the germline V gene. V was clipped by 6 bases and J by 0 bases, with 12 bases between them. CDR3 length: 15 residues. CDR3: CASGYSGNSYNEQFF. The CDR3 DNA reads as TGTGCTAGTGGATATAGCGGAAACTCCTACAATGAGCAGTTCTTC. Variable domain in full (rest from reference TRBV12-5 and TRBJ2-1): DARVTQTPRHKVTEMGQEVTMRCQPILGHNTVFWYRQTMMQGLELLAYFRNRAPLDDSGMPKDRFSAEMPDATLATLKIQPSEPRDSAVYFCASGYSGNSYNEQFFGPGTRLTVL.

V gene TRBV6-6 combines with J gene TRBJ2-5; 12 bases are a match to TRBD2. The CDR3 has 16 amino acids. Germline V gene data show CDR1 as MNHNY and CDR2 as SVGAGI (reference sequence). With V trimmed by 0 bases and J by 11 bases, 10 bases remained unmatched. In DNA form, the CDR3 reads TGTGCCAGCAGTTACTCGAGACTAGCGGGAGACAATGAGCAGTACTTC. Translating it yields CASSYSRLAGDNEQYF.

The chain is built from TRBV12-3 or TRBV12-4 and TRBJ1-1; 9 bases line up with TRBD1. The CDR3 is made up of 12 amino acids. The ends lost 6 bases at V and 8 bases at J; junction bases unmatched: 4. CDR3 residues: CASRSTGGEAFF. Written as DNA, the CDR3 is TGTGCCAGCAGGTCAACAGGGGGCGAAGCTTTCTTT.

The chain combines TRBV20-1 with TRBJ2-7; the match to TRBD2 covers 9 bases. With 5 bases clipped from V and 4 bases from J, the junction kept 21 bases outside the gene matches. The CDR3 has 18 amino acids. CDR1 DFQATT and CDR2 SNEGSKA come from the germline V gene (reference sequence). The CDR3 spells CSAQSLREGRLRKYEQYF. In DNA, the CDR3 is TGCAGTGCTCAGTCCCTGCGGGAGGGCAGATTACGAAAGTACGAGCAGTACTTC.

V is TRBV6-2 or TRBV6-3 and J is TRBJ2-2; unclear D gene. CDR3 length: 14 amino acids. Germline CDR1 reads MNHEY; CDR2 reads SVGEGT. With 5 bases removed from V and 4 bases from J, the gap between germline ends came to 11 bases. The CDR3 DNA sequence: TGTGCCAGCAGTCCCACCTACGGCACCGGGGAGCTGTTTTTT. Protein product: CASSPTYGTGELFF.

This chain connects TRBV11-1 to TRBJ2-7, with D maybe TRBD1 (5 bases). Germline-derived CDR1 and CDR2 are SGHAT and FQDESV (reference sequence). This CDR3 region has 14 residues. Trimming left V 5 bases short and J 0 bases short, with 11 bases between. CDR3 nucleotide sequence: TGTGCCAGCAGCCCGGACACTAACTCCTACGAGCAGTACTTC. This translates into CASSPDTNSYEQYF.

The rearrangement joins TRBV6-6 to TRBJ2-5; 12 positions match TRBD2. The V gene end was trimmed by 6 bases and the J gene end by 2 bases; junction bases not matched to a gene: 4. This CDR3 comprises 15 residues. Per germline, CDR1 MNHNY and CDR2 SVGAGI (reference sequence). CDR3 sequence: CASRRGLAGQETQYF. DNA of the CDR3: TGTGCCAGCAGACGTGGACTAGCGGGACAAGAGACCCAGTACTTC.

The chain recombines TRBV2 with TRBJ2-1; D unresolved. Germline CDR1 reads SNHLY; CDR2 reads FYNNEI. This CDR3 comprises 11 residues. The V and J ends lost 4 bases and 6 bases respectively, with 4 bases between them. CDR3 DNA sequence: TGTGCCAGCAGTGCTACCAATGAGCAGTTCTTC. As protein: CASSATNEQFF.

The chain links TRBV7-3 to TRBJ2-7; 9 bases fit TRBD1. After removal of 5 bases from V and 6 bases from J, the junction contained 14 bases not matched to a gene. The CDR3 is 16 amino acids. Germline CDR1 SGHTA, CDR2 FQGTGA. The DNA for the CDR3 is TGTGCCAGCAGCGCCCACCCGGGACAGGGTCCGGCCGAGCAGTACTTC. It specifies CASSAHPGQGPAEQYF.